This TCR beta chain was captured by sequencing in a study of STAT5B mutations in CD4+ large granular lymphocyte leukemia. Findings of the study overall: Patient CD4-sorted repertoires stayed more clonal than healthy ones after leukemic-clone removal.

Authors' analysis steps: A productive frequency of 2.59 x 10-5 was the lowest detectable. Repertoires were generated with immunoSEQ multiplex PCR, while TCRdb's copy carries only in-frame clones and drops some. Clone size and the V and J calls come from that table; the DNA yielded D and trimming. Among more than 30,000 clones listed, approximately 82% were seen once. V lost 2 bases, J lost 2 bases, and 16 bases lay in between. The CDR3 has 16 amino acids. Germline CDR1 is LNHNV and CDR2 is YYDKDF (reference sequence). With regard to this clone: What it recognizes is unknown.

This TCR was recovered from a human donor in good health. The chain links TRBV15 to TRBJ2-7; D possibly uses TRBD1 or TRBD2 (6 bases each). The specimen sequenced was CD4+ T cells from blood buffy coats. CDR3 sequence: CATSRTAGGGPYEQYF. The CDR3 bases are TGTGCCACCAGCAGAACCGCCGGGGGCGGACCCTACGAGCAGTACTTC.